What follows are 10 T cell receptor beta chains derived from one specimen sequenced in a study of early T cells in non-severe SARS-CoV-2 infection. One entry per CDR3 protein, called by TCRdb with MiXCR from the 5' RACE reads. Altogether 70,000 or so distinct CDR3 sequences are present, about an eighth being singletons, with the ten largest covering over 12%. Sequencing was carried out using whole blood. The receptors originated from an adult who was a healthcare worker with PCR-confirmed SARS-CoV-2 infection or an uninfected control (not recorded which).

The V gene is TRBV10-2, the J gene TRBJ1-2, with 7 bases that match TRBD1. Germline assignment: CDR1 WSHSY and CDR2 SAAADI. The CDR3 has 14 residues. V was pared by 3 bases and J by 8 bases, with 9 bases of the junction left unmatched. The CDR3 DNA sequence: TGCGCCAGCAGTGAATTGACAGGGTTGTTCGGCTACACCTTC. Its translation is CASSELTGLFGYTF.

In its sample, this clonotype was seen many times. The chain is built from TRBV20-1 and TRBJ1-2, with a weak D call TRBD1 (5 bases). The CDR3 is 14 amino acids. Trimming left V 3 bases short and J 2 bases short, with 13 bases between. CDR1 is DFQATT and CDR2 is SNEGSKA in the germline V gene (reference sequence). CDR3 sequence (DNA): TGCAGTGCTAGGCGGCAGGGAGCGAACTATGGCTACACCTTC. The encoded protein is CSARRQGANYGYTF.

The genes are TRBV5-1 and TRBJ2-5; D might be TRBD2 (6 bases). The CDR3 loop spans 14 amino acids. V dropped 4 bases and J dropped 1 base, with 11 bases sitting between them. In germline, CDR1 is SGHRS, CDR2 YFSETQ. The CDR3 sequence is CASSEGLIQETQYF. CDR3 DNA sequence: TGCGCCAGCAGCGAGGGACTGATCCAAGAGACCCAGTACTTC.

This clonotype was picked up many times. CDR3 coding DNA: TGCAGCGTTGTGGGGGGCGCCCCTGAAGCTTTCTTT. Residues: CSVVGGAPEAFF. The V call is TRBV29-1, the J call TRBJ1-1, with D possibly TRBD1 on 6 matching bases. Between the trimmed V and J ends, which lost 4 bases and 6 bases, there was a span of 12 bases. This CDR3 has 12 residues. Germline CDR1 is SQVTM and CDR2 is ANQGSEA.

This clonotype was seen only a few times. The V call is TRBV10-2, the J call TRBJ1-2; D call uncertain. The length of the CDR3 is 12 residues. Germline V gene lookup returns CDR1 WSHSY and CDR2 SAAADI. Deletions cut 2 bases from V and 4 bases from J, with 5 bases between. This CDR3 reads CASSENTYGYTF. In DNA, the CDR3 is TGCGCCAGCAGTGAGAACACCTATGGCTACACCTTC.

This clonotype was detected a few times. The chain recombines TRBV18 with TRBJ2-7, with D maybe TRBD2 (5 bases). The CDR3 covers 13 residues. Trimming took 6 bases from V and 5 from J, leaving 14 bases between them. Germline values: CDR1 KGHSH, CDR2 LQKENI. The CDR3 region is CASSRTRSHEQYF. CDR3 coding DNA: TGTGCCAGCTCTCGTACTAGGAGCCACGAGCAGTACTTC.

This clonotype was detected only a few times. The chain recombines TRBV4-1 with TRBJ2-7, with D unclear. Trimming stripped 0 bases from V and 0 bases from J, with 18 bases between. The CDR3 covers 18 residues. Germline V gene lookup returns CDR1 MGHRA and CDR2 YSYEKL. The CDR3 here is CASSQDSYSGHSSYEQYF. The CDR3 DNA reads TGCGCCAGCAGCCAAGATTCGTACAGTGGTCATAGCTCCTACGAGCAGTACTTC.

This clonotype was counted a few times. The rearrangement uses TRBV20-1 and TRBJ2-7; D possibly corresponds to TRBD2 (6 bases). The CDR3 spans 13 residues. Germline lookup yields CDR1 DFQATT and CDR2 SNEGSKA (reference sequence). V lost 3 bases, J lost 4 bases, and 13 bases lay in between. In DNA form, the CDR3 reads TGCAGTGCTAGTGGCGGGAAGGAGTACGAGCAGTACTTC. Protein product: CSASGGKEYEQYF.

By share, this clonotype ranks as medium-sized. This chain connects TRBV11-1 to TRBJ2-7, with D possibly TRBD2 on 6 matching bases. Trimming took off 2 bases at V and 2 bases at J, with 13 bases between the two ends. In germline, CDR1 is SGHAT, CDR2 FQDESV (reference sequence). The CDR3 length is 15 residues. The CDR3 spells CASSLFSGAPYEQYF. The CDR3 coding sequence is TGTGCCAGCAGCTTATTTAGCGGCGCCCCCTACGAGCAGTACTTC.

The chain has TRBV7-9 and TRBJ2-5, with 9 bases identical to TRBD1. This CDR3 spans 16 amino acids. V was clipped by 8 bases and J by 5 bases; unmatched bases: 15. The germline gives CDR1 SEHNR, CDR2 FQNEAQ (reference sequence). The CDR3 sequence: CASQPSGTGFGETQYF. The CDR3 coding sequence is TGTGCCAGCCAACCCTCCGGGACAGGGTTTGGGGAGACCCAGTACTTC.